A single sample is the source of the 13 T cell receptor beta chains below, sequenced in a study of T cells in Graves' hyperthyroidism and ophthalmopathy (dated by TCRdb to the late 2010s). Libraries were made using multiplex PCR. The data were produced on an Illumina HiSeq 2000. Amplification of TCR beta CDR3 regions was carried out from RNA transcripts. The first round of RT-PCR for the TCR CDR3 was performed with the HTBI primer set and the Qiagen OneStep RT-PCR kit. In-frame beta chains were kept once TCRdb had trimmed the public reads at Q25 with fastp and called clones with MiXCR. For every CDR3 protein sequence, its rows merge into one entry that carries the most common genes and DNA. The sample profile shows 660,000 or so distinct CDR3 sequences; less than 25% of them were found once. Approximately 30% of the sample goes to the ten largest clones. The source material was blood. The receptor source for this set is a man aged 25-45 years with Graves' ophthalmopathy.

The rearrangement links TRBV29-1 to TRBJ2-1, with 12 positions matching TRBD2. CDR1 is SQVTM, CDR2 ANQGSEA, per germline. V was clipped by 2 bases and J by 9 bases; unmatched bases: 8. The CDR3 loop spans 15 amino acids. CDR3 sequence reads: CSVEPRLAGVREQFF. The CDR3 DNA is TGCAGCGTTGAACCTAGACTAGCGGGAGTCCGTGAGCAGTTCTTC.

The rearrangement joins TRBV10-1 to TRBJ2-4; D possibly uses TRBD1 or TRBD2 (5 bases each). V was cut by 3 bases and J by 0 bases, with 12 bases left in between. CDR1 WNHNN and CDR2 SYGVQD come from the germline V gene (reference sequence). The CDR3 has 16 residues. The CDR3 sequence: CASSDAGTLAKNIQYF. DNA for the CDR3: TGCGCCAGCAGTGATGCCGGGACCCTAGCCAAAAACATTCAGTACTTC.

In its sample, this clonotype was seen a few times. The V and J genes are TRBV28 and TRBJ1-5; D is ambiguous. This CDR3 is built from 12 residues. Trimming removed 6 bases from V and 11 bases from J, with 14 bases in between. CDR1 is MDHEN and CDR2 is SYDVKM in the germline V gene. Here the CDR3 reads CASSSPDGAQHF. CDR3 DNA: TGTGCCAGCAGCTCCCCGGACGGTGCCCAGCATTTT.

This clonotype was detected many times. The chain is built from TRBV20-1 and TRBJ2-7; 9 nucleotides agree with TRBD1. Germline CDR1 is DFQATT and CDR2 is SNEGSKA (reference sequence). The V and J ends lost 3 bases and 0 bases, in that order; junction bases with no gene match: 6. This CDR3 has 15 residues. Here the CDR3 DNA reads TGCAGTGCTAGTCACGGGACAGGGATCTCCTACGAGCAGTACTTC. Its translation: CSASHGTGISYEQYF.

The chain uses TRBV6-5 and TRBJ2-1, with 10 bases matching TRBD2. The V segment lost 8 bases and the J segment 16 bases; nucleotides outside the gene matches: 5. Germline V gene data show CDR1 as MNHEY and CDR2 as SVGAGI. This CDR3 region has 10 residues. The chain's CDR3 is CASGTSGAFF. CDR3 DNA: TGTGCCAGCGGTACTAGCGGGGCATTCTTC.

The rearrangement links TRBV6-1 to TRBJ2-1, with 15 bases matching TRBD2. V shed 5 bases, J shed 9 bases, and the junction held 5 bases outside the gene matches. Germline V gene lookup returns CDR1 MNHNS and CDR2 SASEGT. The CDR3 consists of 15 residues. The CDR3 here is CASSYGLAGGGEQFF. The CDR3 region has the DNA TGTGCCAGCAGTTACGGACTAGCGGGAGGGGGTGAGCAGTTCTTC.

Ten or more counts support this clonotype. This chain connects TRBV20-1 to TRBJ1-2; 8 positions match TRBD1. The V gene end was trimmed by 4 bases and the J gene end by 4 bases; junction bases not matched to a gene: 5. This CDR3 has 13 amino acids. From germline, CDR1 is DFQATT and CDR2 SNEGSKA (reference sequence). CDR3 region: CSATGGEVYGYTF. DNA for the CDR3: TGCAGTGCTACAGGGGGCGAGGTCTATGGCTACACCTTC.

This chain uses TRBV6-5 with TRBJ2-1; 12 positions match TRBD2. The junction had 10 bases not matched to a gene; V was cut back by 1 base and J by 0 bases. Germline CDR1 and CDR2: MNHEY and SVGAGI. The CDR3 loop spans 20 amino acids. Here the CDR3 DNA reads TGTGCCAGCAGTTACTTTTCCCATTCGACTAGCGGGAGCTCCTACAATGAGCAGTTCTTC. This sequence encodes CASSYFSHSTSGSSYNEQFF.

This clonotype was found many times. CDR3 DNA sequence: TGTGCCAGCACCAACATACAGGGGTTGAACACTGAAGCTTTCTTT. This encodes CASTNIQGLNTEAFF. The chain links TRBV11-2 to TRBJ1-1; the match to TRBD1 covers 7 bases. CDR3 length equals 15 residues. After removal of 7 bases from V and 0 bases from J, the junction contained 8 bases not matched to a gene. Germline CDR1 reads SGHAT; CDR2 reads FQNNGV.

This clonotype was detected many times. The genes are TRBV28 and TRBJ1-4; weak D call: TRBD1 (5 bases). V lost 4 bases, J lost 2 bases, and 8 bases lay in between. The CDR3 has 14 residues. Germline values: CDR1 MDHEN, CDR2 SYDVKM. Here the CDR3 DNA reads TGTGCCAGCAGTTCCAGGGTGACTAATGAAAAACTGTTTTTT. Protein product: CASSSRVTNEKLFF.

Ten or more counts support this clonotype. The chain employs TRBV28 and TRBJ1-6; 10 bases fit TRBD1. Trimming took 6 bases from V and 9 from J; bases not matched to a gene: 5. Germline V gene lookup returns CDR1 MDHEN and CDR2 SYDVKM. This CDR3 is 14 amino acids long. The CDR3 here is CASRLRDRGSPLHF. DNA for the CDR3: TGTGCCAGCAGACTACGGGACAGGGGTTCACCCCTCCACTTT. The full variable domain, with the rest looked up from reference TRBV28 and TRBJ1-6, is DVKVTQSSRYLVKRTGEKVFLECVQDMDHENMFWYRQDPGLGLRLIYFSYDVKMKEKGDIPEGYSVSREKKERFSLILESASTNQTSMYLCASRLRDRGSPLHFGNGTRLTVT.

The gene calls are TRBV29-1 and TRBJ2-5; the D call may be TRBD1 or TRBD2 (6 bases each). The CDR3 is 12 residues long. Germline V CDR1 and CDR2: SQVTM, ANQGSEA. V gave up 8 bases and J gave up 5 bases, with 15 bases separating them. The CDR3, as DNA: TGCAGCTCGGTGAGGGGGGTGGAGACCCAGTACTTC. Translated: CSSVRGVETQYF.

This clonotype has more than one count but fewer than ten. This chain connects TRBV12-3 or TRBV12-4 to TRBJ1-3; D is possibly TRBD1 (5 bases). The CDR3 covers 11 residues. Trimming left V 5 bases short and J 8 bases short, with 7 bases between. CDR3 protein: CASSGGDTIYF. The CDR3 region has the DNA TGTGCCAGCAGTGGGGGTGACACCATATATTTT.